Listed below are T cell receptor beta chains from one sample, sequenced in a study of T cells in Graves' hyperthyroidism and ophthalmopathy. TCRdb re-called the multiplex PCR reads through MiXCR, storing one row per CDR3 protein. The sample comprises approximately 400,000 distinct CDR3 sequences, about a sixth of which are singletons, and approximately 8% rests with the top ten. The sample comprised blood. These receptors came from a woman between 18 and 29 years old with Graves' hyperthyroidism. Both conserved end residues are part of each CDR3. D genes are given only for firm matches. Clone size is given for some rows only: seen once, a few or many times, or a class if the clone is expanded.

J | size | V | D | CDR3 | DNA
TRBJ2-7 | many | TRBV12-3/TRBV12-4 | . | CASSLLYRGAYEQYF | TGTGCCAGCAGTTTATTATATCGGGGAGCCTACGAGCAGTACTTC
TRBJ2-7 | many | TRBV6-1 | TRBD2 | CASSSASGGSFGEQYF | TGTGCCAGCAGTTCCGCTAGCGGAGGCTCTTTTGGGGAGCAGTACTTC
TRBJ1-5 | many | TRBV6-1 | TRBD1 | CASRSDRDNQPQHF | TGTGCCAGCAGATCGGACAGGGATAATCAGCCCCAGCATTTT
TRBJ1-4 | many | TRBV7-6 | . | CASSLGDGGPEKLFF | TGTGCCAGCAGCTTAGGGGACGGAGGACCCGAAAAACTGTTTTTT
TRBJ2-7 | few | TRBV4-1 | TRBD2 | CASSQDRLAGSSSYEQYF | TGCGCCAGCAGCCAAGATCGACTAGCGGGATCAAGCTCCTACGAGCAGTACTTC
TRBJ2-1 | many | TRBV7-6 | . | CASSLGGMEQFF | TGTGCCAGCAGCTTAGGGGGAATGGAGCAGTTCTTC
TRBJ2-5 | many | TRBV24-1 | TRBD2 | CATSDQGLAGGPTGQETQYF | TGTGCCACCAGTGACCAAGGACTAGCGGGAGGCCCGACCGGACAAGAGACCCAGTACTTC
TRBJ2-7 | . | TRBV27 | TRBD1 | CASSLRTGSLSEQYF | TGTGCCAGCAGCTTGAGGACAGGGAGCCTCTCAGAGCAGTACTTC
TRBJ2-7 | . | TRBV4-1 | . | CASSQEAAGHEQYF | TGCGCCAGCAGCCAAGAAGCTGCAGGACACGAGCAGTACTTC
TRBJ1-3 | many | TRBV20-1 | . | CSASKTRMFGNTIYF | TGCAGTGCTAGTAAAACGAGGATGTTCGGAAACACCATATATTTT
TRBJ1-5 | many | TRBV27 | . | CASSLQGRSNQPQHF | TGTGCCAGCAGCCTACAGGGAAGGAGCAATCAGCCCCAGCATTTT
TRBJ2-3 | many | TRBV11-2 | TRBD2 | CASGGSGITDTQYF | TGTGCCTCAGGCGGTAGCGGGATCACAGATACGCAGTATTTT
TRBJ2-6 | many | TRBV11-1 | TRBD1 | CASSLRGPSSGANVLTF | TGTGCCAGCAGCTTAAGGGGGCCGAGCTCTGGGGCCAACGTCCTGACTTTC
TRBJ2-3 | many | TRBV4-1 | . | CASSQGQFGATDTQYF | TGCGCCAGCAGCCAAGGACAGTTCGGAGCGACAGATACGCAGTATTTT
TRBJ2-7 | many | TRBV10-3 | TRBD2 | CAISESTSAAYEQYF | TGTGCCATCAGTGAGTCGACTAGCGCCGCCTACGAGCAGTACTTC
TRBJ2-7 | many | TRBV29-1 | TRBD2 | CSVALAGVHEQYF | TGCAGCGTTGCCCTAGCGGGAGTCCACGAGCAGTACTTC
TRBJ1-1 | . | TRBV12-3/TRBV12-4 | . | CTSSFSTEAFF | TGTACCAGCAGTTTTAGTACTGAAGCTTTCTTT
TRBJ1-1 | few | TRBV5-1 | . | CASKRGEGTEAFF | TGCGCCAGCAAACGGGGAGAGGGGACTGAAGCTTTCTTT
TRBJ1-1 | many | TRBV20-1 | . | CSARAGDTEAFF | TGCAGTGCTAGAGCAGGGGACACTGAAGCTTTCTTT
TRBJ2-2 | many | TRBV2 | . | CASLRQNTGELFF | TGTGCCAGCCTGCGGCAGAACACCGGGGAGCTGTTTTTT
TRBJ2-2 | many | TRBV11-3 | . | CASSLDIPTGELFF | TGTGCCAGCAGCTTAGATATCCCCACCGGGGAGCTGTTTTTT
TRBJ1-1 | many | TRBV18 | . | CASSPGATGTEAFF | TGTGCCAGCTCACCAGGGGCGACGGGCACTGAAGCTTTCTTT